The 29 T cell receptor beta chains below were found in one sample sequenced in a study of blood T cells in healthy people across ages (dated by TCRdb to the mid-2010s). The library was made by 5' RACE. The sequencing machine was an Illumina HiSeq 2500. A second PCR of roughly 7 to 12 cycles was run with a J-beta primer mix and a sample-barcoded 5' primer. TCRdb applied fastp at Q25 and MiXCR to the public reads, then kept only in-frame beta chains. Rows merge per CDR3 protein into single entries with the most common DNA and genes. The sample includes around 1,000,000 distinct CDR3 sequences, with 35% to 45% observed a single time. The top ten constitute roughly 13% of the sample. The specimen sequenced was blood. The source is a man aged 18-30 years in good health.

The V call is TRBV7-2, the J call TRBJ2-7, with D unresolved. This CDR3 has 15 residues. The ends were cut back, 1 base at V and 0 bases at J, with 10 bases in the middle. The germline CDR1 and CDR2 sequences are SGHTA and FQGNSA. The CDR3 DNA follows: TGTGCCAGCAGCTTAGAGGACGCCAGCTCCTACGAGCAGTACTTC. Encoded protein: CASSLEDASSYEQYF.

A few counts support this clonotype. The CDR3 region is CASSQDTPSGGLDTQYF. The CDR3 region has the DNA TGCGCCAGCAGCCAAGATACGCCTAGCGGGGGGCTAGATACGCAGTATTTT. The V gene is TRBV4-3, the J gene TRBJ2-3; 11 nucleotides line up with TRBD2. V was pared by 0 bases and J by 5 bases, with 7 bases of the junction left unmatched. The CDR3 spans 17 residues. The germline CDR1 and CDR2 sequences are LGHNA and YSLEER.

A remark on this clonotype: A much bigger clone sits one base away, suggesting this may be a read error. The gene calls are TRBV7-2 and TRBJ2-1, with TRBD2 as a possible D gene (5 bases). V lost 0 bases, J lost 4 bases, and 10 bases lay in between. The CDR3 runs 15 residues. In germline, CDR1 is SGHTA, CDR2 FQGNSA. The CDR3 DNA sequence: TGTGCCAGCAGCTTAGCTGTCGCGGGTTACAATGAGCAGTTCTTC. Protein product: CASSLAVAGYNEQFF.

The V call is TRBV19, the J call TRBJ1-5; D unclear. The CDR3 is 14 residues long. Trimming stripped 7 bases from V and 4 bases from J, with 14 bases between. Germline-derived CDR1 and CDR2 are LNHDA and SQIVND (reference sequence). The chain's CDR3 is CASIPADRNQPQHF. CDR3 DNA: TGTGCCAGTATCCCGGCGGACCGTAATCAGCCCCAGCATTTT.

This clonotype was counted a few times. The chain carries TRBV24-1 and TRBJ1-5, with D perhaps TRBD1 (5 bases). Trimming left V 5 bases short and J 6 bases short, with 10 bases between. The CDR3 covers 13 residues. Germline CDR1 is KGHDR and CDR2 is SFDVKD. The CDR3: CATSGGNTQPQHF. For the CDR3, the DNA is TGTGCCACCAGTGGGGGGAATACTCAGCCCCAGCATTTT.

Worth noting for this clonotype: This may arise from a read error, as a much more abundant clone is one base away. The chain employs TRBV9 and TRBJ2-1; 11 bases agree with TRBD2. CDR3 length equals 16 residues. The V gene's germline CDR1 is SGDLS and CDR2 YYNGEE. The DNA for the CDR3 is TGTGCCGGCAGCCCACCGACTAGCGGGGTAAACAATGAGCAGTTCTTC. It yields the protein CAGSPPTSGVNNEQFF.

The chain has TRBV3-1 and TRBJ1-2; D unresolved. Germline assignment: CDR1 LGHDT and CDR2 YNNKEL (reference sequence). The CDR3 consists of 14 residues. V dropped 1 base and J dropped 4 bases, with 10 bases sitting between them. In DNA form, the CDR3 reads TGTGCCAGCAGCCAAGGTCTTGGACGCTATGGCTACACCTTC. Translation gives CASSQGLGRYGYTF.

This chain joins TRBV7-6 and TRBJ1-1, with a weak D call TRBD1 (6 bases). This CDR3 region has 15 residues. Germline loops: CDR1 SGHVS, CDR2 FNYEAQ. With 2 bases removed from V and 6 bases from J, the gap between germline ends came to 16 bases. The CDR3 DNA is TGTGCCAGCAGCTTAAGTCCCGACACAGGGTCTGAAGCTTTCTTT. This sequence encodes CASSLSPDTGSEAFF.

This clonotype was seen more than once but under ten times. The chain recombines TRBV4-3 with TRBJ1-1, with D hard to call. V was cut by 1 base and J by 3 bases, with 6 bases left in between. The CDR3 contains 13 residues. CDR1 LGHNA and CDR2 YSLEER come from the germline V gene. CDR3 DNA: TGCGCCAGCAGCCAAGTTCCTTACACTGAAGCTTTCTTT. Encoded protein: CASSQVPYTEAFF.

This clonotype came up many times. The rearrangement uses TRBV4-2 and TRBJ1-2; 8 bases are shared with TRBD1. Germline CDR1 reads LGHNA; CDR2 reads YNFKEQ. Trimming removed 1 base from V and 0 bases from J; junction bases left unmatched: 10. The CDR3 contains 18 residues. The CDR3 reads CASSQGPRGRTTNYGYTF. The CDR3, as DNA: TGTGCCAGCAGCCAAGGACCCAGGGGGCGAACCACTAACTATGGCTACACCTTC.

CDR3 nucleotides: TGTGCCAGCAGTCCAGAGACAGGGATCGGCACTGAAGCTTTCTTT. It is translated as CASSPETGIGTEAFF. The rearrangement uses TRBV12-3 or TRBV12-4 and TRBJ1-1; TRBD1 matches 7 bases. The V segment lost 5 bases and the J segment 4 bases; nucleotides outside the gene matches: 10. The CDR3 extends over 15 amino acids.

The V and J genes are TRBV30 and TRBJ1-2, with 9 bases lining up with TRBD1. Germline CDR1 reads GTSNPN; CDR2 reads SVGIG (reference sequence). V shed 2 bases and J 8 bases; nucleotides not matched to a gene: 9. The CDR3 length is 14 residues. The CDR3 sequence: CAWSYPGTGRGYTF. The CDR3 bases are TGTGCCTGGAGTTACCCCGGGACAGGGAGAGGCTACACCTTC.

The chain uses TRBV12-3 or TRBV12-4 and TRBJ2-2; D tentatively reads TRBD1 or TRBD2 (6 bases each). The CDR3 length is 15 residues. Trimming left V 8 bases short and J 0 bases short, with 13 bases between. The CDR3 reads CASSQGRPNTGELFF. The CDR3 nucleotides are TGTGCCAGCTCCCAGGGGAGGCCGAACACCGGGGAGCTGTTTTTT.

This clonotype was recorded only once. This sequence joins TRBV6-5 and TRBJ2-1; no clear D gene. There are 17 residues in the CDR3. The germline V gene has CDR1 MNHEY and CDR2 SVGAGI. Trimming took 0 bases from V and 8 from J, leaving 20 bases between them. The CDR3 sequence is CASSYSILPVGFDEQFF. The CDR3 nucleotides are TGTGCCAGCAGTTACTCGATTCTACCGGTAGGGTTCGATGAGCAGTTCTTC.

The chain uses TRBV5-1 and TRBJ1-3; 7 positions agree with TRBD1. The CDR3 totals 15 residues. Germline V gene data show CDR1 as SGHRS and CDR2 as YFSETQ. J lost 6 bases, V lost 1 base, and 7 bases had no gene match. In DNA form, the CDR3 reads TGCGCCAGCAGCTTGACCGGGACAGCTCAAAACACCATATATTTT. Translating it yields CASSLTGTAQNTIYF.

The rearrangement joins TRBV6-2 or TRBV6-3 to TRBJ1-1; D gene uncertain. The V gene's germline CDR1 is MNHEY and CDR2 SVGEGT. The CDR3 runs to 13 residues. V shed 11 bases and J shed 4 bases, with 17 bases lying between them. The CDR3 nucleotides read TGTGCCTCCCGGCTGGCCTTGGGCACTGAAGCTTTCTTT. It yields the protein CASRLALGTEAFF.

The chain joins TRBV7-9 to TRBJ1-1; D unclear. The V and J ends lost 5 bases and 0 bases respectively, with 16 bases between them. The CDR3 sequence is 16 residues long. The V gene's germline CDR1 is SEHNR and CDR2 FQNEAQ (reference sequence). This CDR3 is CASSPGGGPLNTEAFF. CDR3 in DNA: TGTGCCAGCAGCCCAGGTGGCGGCCCGTTGAACACTGAAGCTTTCTTT.

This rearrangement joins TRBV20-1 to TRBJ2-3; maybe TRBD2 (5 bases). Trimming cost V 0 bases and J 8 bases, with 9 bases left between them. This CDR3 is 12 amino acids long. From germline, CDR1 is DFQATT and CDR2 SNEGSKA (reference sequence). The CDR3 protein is CSARDKAGTQYF. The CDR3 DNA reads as TGCAGTGCTAGAGATAAGGCGGGTACGCAGTATTTT.

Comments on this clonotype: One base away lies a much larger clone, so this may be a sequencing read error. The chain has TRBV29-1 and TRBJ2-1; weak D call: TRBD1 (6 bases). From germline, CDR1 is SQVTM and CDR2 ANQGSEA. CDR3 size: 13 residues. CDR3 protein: CSAEGQGHETQFF. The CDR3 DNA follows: TGCAGCGCTGAAGGCCAGGGGCACGAGACCCAGTTCTTC.

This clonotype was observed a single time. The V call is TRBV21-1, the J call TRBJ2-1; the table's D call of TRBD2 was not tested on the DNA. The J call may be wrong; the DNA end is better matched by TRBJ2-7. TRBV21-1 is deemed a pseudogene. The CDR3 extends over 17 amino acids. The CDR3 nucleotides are TGTGCCAGCGTTGAGATCGGACTAGCGGGGGGCCACAATGAGCAGTACTTC. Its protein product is CASVEIGLAGGHNEQYF.

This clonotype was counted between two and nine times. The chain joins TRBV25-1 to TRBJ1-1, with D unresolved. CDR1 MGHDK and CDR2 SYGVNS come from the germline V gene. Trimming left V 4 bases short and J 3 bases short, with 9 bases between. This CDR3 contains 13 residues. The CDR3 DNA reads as TGTGCCAGCAGTGGATTCGGGGACACTGAAGCTTTCTTT. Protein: CASSGFGDTEAFF.

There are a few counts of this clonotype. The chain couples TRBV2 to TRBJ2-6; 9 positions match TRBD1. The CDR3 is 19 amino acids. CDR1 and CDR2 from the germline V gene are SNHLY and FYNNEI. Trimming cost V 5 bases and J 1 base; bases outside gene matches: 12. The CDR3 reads CASSHPLDRGKSGANVLTF. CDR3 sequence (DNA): TGTGCCAGCAGTCACCCTCTTGACAGGGGGAAGTCTGGGGCCAACGTCCTGACTTTC.

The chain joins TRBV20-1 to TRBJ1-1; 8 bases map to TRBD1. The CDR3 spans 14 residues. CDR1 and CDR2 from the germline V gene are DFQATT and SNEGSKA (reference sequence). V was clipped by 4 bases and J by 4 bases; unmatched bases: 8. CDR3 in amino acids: CSATQFTGGTEAFF. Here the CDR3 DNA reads TGCAGTGCTACCCAATTTACAGGGGGCACTGAAGCTTTCTTT.

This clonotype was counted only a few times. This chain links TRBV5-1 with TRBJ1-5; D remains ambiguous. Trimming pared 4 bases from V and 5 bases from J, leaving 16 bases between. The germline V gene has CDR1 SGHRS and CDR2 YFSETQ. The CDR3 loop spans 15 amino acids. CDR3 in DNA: TGCGCCAGCAGCCCGCAAATGGGTGACGATCAGCCCCAGCATTTT. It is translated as CASSPQMGDDQPQHF. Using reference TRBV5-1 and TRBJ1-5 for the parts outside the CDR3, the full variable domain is KAGVTQTPRYLIKTRGQQVTLSCSPISGHRSVSWYQQTPGQGLQFLFEYFSETQRNKGNFPGRFSGRQFSNSRSEMNVSTLELGDSALYLCASSPQMGDDQPQHFGDGTRLSIL.

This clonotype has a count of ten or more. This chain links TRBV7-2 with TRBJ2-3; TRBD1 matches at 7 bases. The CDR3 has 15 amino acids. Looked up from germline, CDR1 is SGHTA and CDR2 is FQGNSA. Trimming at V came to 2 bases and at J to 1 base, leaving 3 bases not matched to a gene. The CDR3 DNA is TGTGCCAGCAGCTTATCGCAGGGGGGCACAGATACGCAGTATTTT. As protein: CASSLSQGGTDTQYF.

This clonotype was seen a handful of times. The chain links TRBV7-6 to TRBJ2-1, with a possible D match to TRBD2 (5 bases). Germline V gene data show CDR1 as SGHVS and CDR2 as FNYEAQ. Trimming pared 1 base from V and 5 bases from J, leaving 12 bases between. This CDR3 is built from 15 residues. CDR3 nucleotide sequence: TGTGCCAGCAGCTTAGTCGCGGTGCGGGACAATGAGCAGTTCTTC. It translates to CASSLVAVRDNEQFF.

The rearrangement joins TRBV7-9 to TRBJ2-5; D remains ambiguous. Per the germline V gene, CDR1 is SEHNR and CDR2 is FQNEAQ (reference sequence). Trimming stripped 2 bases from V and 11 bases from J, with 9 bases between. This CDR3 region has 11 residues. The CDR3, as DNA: TGTGCCAGCAGCTTAATCCATGAGCAGTACTTC. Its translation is CASSLIHEQYF.

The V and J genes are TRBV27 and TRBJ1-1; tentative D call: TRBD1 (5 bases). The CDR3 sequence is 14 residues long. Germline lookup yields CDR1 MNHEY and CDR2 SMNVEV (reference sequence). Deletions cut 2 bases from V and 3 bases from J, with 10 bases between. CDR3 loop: CASSLMGVDTEAFF. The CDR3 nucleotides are TGTGCCAGCAGTTTAATGGGGGTGGACACTGAAGCTTTCTTT.

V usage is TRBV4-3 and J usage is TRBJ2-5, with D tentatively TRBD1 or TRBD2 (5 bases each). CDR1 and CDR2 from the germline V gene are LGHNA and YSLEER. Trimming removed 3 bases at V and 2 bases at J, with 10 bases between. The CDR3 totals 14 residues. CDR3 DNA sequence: TGCGCCAGCAGCCAGGGACCAAGACAAGAGACCCAGTACTTC. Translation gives CASSQGPRQETQYF.